Given below is one T cell receptor beta chain in context. The target antigen is unknown. Only in-frame clones appear in the TCRdb table, and some are missing; sequencing was by immunoSEQ multiplex PCR. The table has about 68,000 clones, roughly 82% seen once. This record belongs to a study of OX40 agonist ivuxolimab in advanced cancers. Study details: One patient with hepatocellular carcinoma and two with cutaneous melanoma, three in all, had partial responses. Findings of the study overall: Partial responders dosed at 0.1-3.0 mg/kg displayed clonal expansion ranking among the lowest.

The CDR3 extends over 12 amino acids. The germline CDR1 and CDR2 sequences are SGDLS and YYNGEE. Trimming shortened V by 0 bases and J by 5 bases, and 6 bases separated the two germline ends. The chain employs TRBV9 and TRBJ2-7; D call uncertain. Material: CD4+ or CD8+ T cells sorted from blood, obtained in a trial of the OX40 agonist ivuxolimab. This TCR came from an adult with an advanced solid tumor such as melanoma, head and neck, liver or kidney cancer. The CDR3 DNA is TGTGCCAGCAGCGTAGACCGGGACGAGCAGTACTTC. This gives the protein CASSVDRDEQYF.